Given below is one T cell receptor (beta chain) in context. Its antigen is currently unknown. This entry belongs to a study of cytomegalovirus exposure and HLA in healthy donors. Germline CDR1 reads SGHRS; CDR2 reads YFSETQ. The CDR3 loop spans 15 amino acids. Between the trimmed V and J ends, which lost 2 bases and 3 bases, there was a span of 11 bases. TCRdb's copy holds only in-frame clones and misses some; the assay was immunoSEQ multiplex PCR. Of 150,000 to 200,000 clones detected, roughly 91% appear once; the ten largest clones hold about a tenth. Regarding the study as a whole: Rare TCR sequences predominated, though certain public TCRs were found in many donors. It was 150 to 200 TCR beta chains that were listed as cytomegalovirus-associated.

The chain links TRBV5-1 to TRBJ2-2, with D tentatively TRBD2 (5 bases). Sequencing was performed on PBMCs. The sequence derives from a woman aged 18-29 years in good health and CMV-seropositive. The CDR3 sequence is CASSFRGLYTGELFF. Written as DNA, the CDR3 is TGCGCCAGCAGCTTTCGAGGGTTATACACCGGGGAGCTGTTTTTT.